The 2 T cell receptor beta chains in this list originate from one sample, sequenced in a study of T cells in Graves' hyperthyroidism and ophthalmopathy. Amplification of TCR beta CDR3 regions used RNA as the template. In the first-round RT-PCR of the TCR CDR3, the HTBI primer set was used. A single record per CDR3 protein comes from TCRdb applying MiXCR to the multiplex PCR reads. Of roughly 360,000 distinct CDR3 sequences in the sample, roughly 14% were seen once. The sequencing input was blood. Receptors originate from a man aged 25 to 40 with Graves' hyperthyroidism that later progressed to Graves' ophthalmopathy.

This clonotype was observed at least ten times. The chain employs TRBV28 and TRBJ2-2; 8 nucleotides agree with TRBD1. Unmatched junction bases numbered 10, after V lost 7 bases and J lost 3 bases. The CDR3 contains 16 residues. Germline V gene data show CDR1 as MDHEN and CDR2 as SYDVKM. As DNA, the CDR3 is TGTGCCAGCAATGGACAGGGTGCGCCCCACACCGGGGAGCTGTTTTTT. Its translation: CASNGQGAPHTGELFF.

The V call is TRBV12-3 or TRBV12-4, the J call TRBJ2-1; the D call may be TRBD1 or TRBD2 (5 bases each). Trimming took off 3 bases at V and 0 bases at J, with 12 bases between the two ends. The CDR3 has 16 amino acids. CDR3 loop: CASSFSGPPSYNEQFF. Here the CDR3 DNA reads TGTGCCAGCAGTTTCTCGGGACCCCCCTCCTACAATGAGCAGTTCTTC.